These T cell receptor beta chains were read from a single sample in a study of cytotoxic CD8 clonotypes in ibrutinib-treated CLL. TCRdb's copy holds only in-frame clones and misses some; the assay was immunoSEQ multiplex PCR. The table lists approximately 33,000 clones, 69% of them singletons. Sequencing was performed on PBMCs, taken before ibrutinib treatment. Every receptor here comes from a human donor with chronic lymphocytic leukemia. Each CDR3 is given with its conserved first and last residue. Each record gives: clone size, J gene, D gene, V gene, CDR3 DNA, CDR3 protein. A D gene is named only where the DNA matches it firmly. Some rows mark clone size as missing; the rest say once, few, many or name a class of expanded clone.

size: once; J: TRBJ2-2; D: .; V: TRBV2; DNA: TGTGCCAGCAGTTTTGCGGGGGCTAGGACCGGGGAGCTGTTTTTT; CDR3: CASSFAGARTGELFF
size: .; J: TRBJ1-1; D: TRBD1; V: TRBV6-1; DNA: TGTGCCAGCAGCCAACAGGGGCACATGAACACTGAAGCTTTCTTT; CDR3: CASSQQGHMNTEAFF
size: .; J: TRBJ1-6; D: .; V: TRBV27; DNA: TGTGCCAGCAGTTGGGCAGTAAATAATTCACCCCTCCACTTT; CDR3: CASSWAVNNSPLHF
size: .; J: TRBJ2-2; D: TRBD2; V: TRBV5-1; DNA: TGCGCCAGCAGACCCGTCCCGGGGGGAAACACCGGGGAGCTGTTTTTT; CDR3: CASRPVPGGNTGELFF
size: .; J: TRBJ1-2; D: .; V: TRBV2; DNA: TGTGCCACAACATGGGGTTATCTAACTTATGGCTACACCTTC; CDR3: CATTWGYLTYGYTF
size: .; J: TRBJ1-1; D: .; V: TRBV7-9; DNA: TGTGCCAGCAGCTTAGGGGCGAACACTGAAGCTTTCTTT; CDR3: CASSLGANTEAFF
size: .; J: TRBJ1-3; D: TRBD1; V: TRBV27; DNA: TGTGCCAGCAGTTTGACAGGGTACAGCTCTGGAAACACCATATATTTT; CDR3: CASSLTGYSSGNTIYF
size: .; J: TRBJ1-2; D: .; V: TRBV7-9; DNA: TGTGCCAGCAGCTTATGGAGAGAAGGGGTTGGCTACACCTTC; CDR3: CASSLWREGVGYTF
size: .; J: TRBJ1-5; D: TRBD1; V: TRBV19; DNA: TGTGCCAGTAGTATCTTTCAGGGGGGCAATCAGCCCCAGCATTTT; CDR3: CASSIFQGGNQPQHF
size: .; J: TRBJ2-2; D: .; V: TRBV6-4; DNA: TGTGCCAGCAGTGAACAAGGGTATAGCGGGGAGCTGTTTTTT; CDR3: CASSEQGYSGELFF
size: few; J: TRBJ2-5; D: .; V: TRBV4-2; DNA: TGTGCCAGCAGCCAAGACCCGTCGGGGACAGAGACCCAGTACTTC; CDR3: CASSQDPSGTETQYF
size: few; J: TRBJ2-7; D: .; V: TRBV7-9; DNA: TGTGCCAGCAGCTTAGTTCTAGCGAGCGAGCAGTACTTC; CDR3: CASSLVLASEQYF
size: once; J: TRBJ2-3; D: TRBD2; V: TRBV28; DNA: TGTGCCAGCAGTAGGAGCGGGGATCGAGGAAATACGCAGTATTTT; CDR3: CASSRSGDRGNTQYF
size: .; J: TRBJ2-1; D: .; V: TRBV13; DNA: TGTGCCAGCGGATCGGGACTTTCAAATGAGCAGTTCTTC; CDR3: CASGSGLSNEQFF
size: .; J: TRBJ1-1; D: .; V: TRBV5-1; DNA: TGCGCCACCACCGCGGCTGAAGCTTTCTTT; CDR3: CATTAAEAFF
size: .; J: TRBJ1-2; D: .; V: TRBV28; DNA: TGTGCCAGCAGTTTTGGGTGGAGGGACTATGGCTACACCTTC; CDR3: CASSFGWRDYGYTF
size: .; J: TRBJ2-2; D: .; V: TRBV4-3; DNA: TGCGCCAGCAGCCAAGATTCCTACCGACAGTTCGCCGGGGAGCTGTTTTTT; CDR3: CASSQDSYRQFAGELFF
size: .; J: TRBJ2-3; D: .; V: TRBV27; DNA: TGTGCCAATCCGAACCCAGCGGCGAATCCCTCCACAGATACGCAGTATTTT; CDR3: CANPNPAANPSTDTQYF
size: .; J: TRBJ2-3; D: .; V: TRBV6-1; DNA: TGTGCCAGCAGTGAAAATGATAACGTCCTAAGGACAGATACGCAGTATTTT; CDR3: CASSENDNVLRTDTQYF
size: .; J: TRBJ1-3; D: .; V: TRBV6-6; DNA: TGTGCCAGCGGGGCGGGTTATGGAAACACCATATATTTT; CDR3: CASGAGYGNTIYF
size: .; J: TRBJ2-7; D: .; V: TRBV28; DNA: TGTGCCACCCGTGCTGGAGCTTACGAGCAGTACTTC; CDR3: CATRAGAYEQYF
size: .; J: TRBJ2-7; D: .; V: TRBV28; DNA: TGTGCCAGCAGGACCGGGGGAGCCTACGAGCAGTACTTC; CDR3: CASRTGGAYEQYF
size: .; J: TRBJ1-1; D: .; V: TRBV7-3; DNA: TGTGCCAGCAGCTTATTGGGGGGCACTGAAGCTTTCTTT; CDR3: CASSLLGGTEAFF
size: few; J: TRBJ2-3; D: .; V: TRBV6-5; DNA: TGTGCCAGCAGTTACGGGGGTCGACTTATAGATACGCAGTATTTT; CDR3: CASSYGGRLIDTQYF
size: once; J: TRBJ2-3; D: .; V: TRBV7-9; DNA: TGTGCCAGCAGCCCCATACCCGGAGAATACACAGATACGCAGTATTTT; CDR3: CASSPIPGEYTDTQYF
size: few; J: TRBJ2-1; D: .; V: TRBV7-9; DNA: TGTGCCAGCAGGACACAGGGCTATGAGCAGTTCTTC; CDR3: CASRTQGYEQFF
size: .; J: TRBJ2-2; D: .; V: TRBV7-6; DNA: TGTGCCAGCAGCCCAAACACCGGGGAGCTGTTTTTT; CDR3: CASSPNTGELFF
size: .; J: TRBJ2-3; D: .; V: TRBV30; DNA: TGTGCCTGGAGTCCGATCGGGACATACACAGATACGCAGTATTTT; CDR3: CAWSPIGTYTDTQYF
size: .; J: TRBJ2-7; D: .; V: TRBV6-5; DNA: TGTGCCAGCAGCCCTGCGCAGGGAGCTTACGAGCAGTACTTC; CDR3: CASSPAQGAYEQYF
size: .; J: TRBJ1-1; D: .; V: TRBV7-2; DNA: TGTGCCAGCAGCTTACAACGGAACACTGAAGCTTTCTTT; CDR3: CASSLQRNTEAFF
size: .; J: TRBJ2-7; D: .; V: TRBV25-1; DNA: TGTGCCAGCACTCCACCAATGGAGGGCCTGAACTCCTACGAGCAGTACTTC; CDR3: CASTPPMEGLNSYEQYF
size: .; J: TRBJ2-1; D: TRBD1; V: TRBV7-9; DNA: TGTGCCAGCAGCCGACAGGGCCCTGAGCAGTTCTTC; CDR3: CASSRQGPEQFF
size: .; J: TRBJ2-2; D: .; V: TRBV27; DNA: TGTGCCAGCAGTTTTGGGGCGAACACCGGGGAGCTGTTTTTT; CDR3: CASSFGANTGELFF
size: .; J: TRBJ1-2; D: .; V: TRBV6-1; DNA: TGTGCCAGCAGTACAGGGAAGGGTTATGGCTACACCTTC; CDR3: CASSTGKGYGYTF
size: .; J: TRBJ1-1; D: TRBD1; V: TRBV7-9; DNA: TGTGCCAGCAGCTTACCCCGAGGACAGGTCAACACTGAAGCTTTCTTT; CDR3: CASSLPRGQVNTEAFF
size: .; J: TRBJ1-5; D: .; V: TRBV19; DNA: TGTGCCAGTAGTATAGGGACAATCCCTCAGCCCCAGCATTTT; CDR3: CASSIGTIPQPQHF
size: .; J: TRBJ1-2; D: TRBD1; V: TRBV5-4; DNA: TGTGCCAGCAGCTTGGGGCGGGACAGGGTGATAGGCTACACCTTC; CDR3: CASSLGRDRVIGYTF
size: .; J: TRBJ2-5; D: TRBD2; V: TRBV9; DNA: TGTGCCAGCGGAGCGGGGGCGAACAAAGAGACCCAGTACTTC; CDR3: CASGAGANKETQYF
size: .; J: TRBJ1-2; D: .; V: TRBV13; DNA: TGTGCCAGCAGCTTGGGGAGTCGTAACTATGGCTACACCTTC; CDR3: CASSLGSRNYGYTF
size: .; J: TRBJ2-7; D: .; V: TRBV5-1; DNA: TGCGCCAGCAGCAACGGACAGCTCTACGAGCAGTACTTC; CDR3: CASSNGQLYEQYF
size: .; J: TRBJ2-7; D: .; V: TRBV6-5; DNA: TGTGCCAGCAGTTACGACGGGGGCCGATACGAGCAGTACTTC; CDR3: CASSYDGGRYEQYF
size: .; J: TRBJ2-7; D: TRBD2; V: TRBV30; DNA: TGTGCCTGGAGCAAGGGACTAGCGGACTACGAGCAGTACTTC; CDR3: CAWSKGLADYEQYF
size: .; J: TRBJ2-7; D: TRBD1; V: TRBV15; DNA: TGTGCCACCACCCGGGACAGGGAGAGAGGAGAGCAGTACTTC; CDR3: CATTRDRERGEQYF
size: .; J: TRBJ2-2; D: TRBD1; V: TRBV7-3; DNA: TGTGCCAGCAGCTTGTTACAGGGGAGCACCGGGGAGCTGTTTTTT; CDR3: CASSLLQGSTGELFF
size: medium-sized; J: TRBJ1-1; D: TRBD1; V: TRBV6-6; DNA: TGTGCCAGCAGCCCGGGACAGAAGAACACTGAAGCTTTCTTT; CDR3: CASSPGQKNTEAFF
size: once; J: TRBJ2-3; D: TRBD2; V: TRBV14; DNA: TGTGCCAGCAGCCCTGTTGGCGGGAGGAGCACAGATACGCAGTATTTT; CDR3: CASSPVGGRSTDTQYF
size: .; J: TRBJ1-1; D: .; V: TRBV6-1; DNA: TGTGCCAGCAGTGAATACATTGAGGAGAAAGCTTTCTTT; CDR3: CASSEYIEEKAFF